This T cell receptor beta chain is from a study of TIL therapy for anti-PD-1-resistant metastatic lung cancer. About the study: Tumors were harvested before any PD-1/PD-L1 blockade. Median tumor PD-L1 proportion score was 5% to 7%.

Time point noted: pre-treatment sample, taken before nivolumab and TIL therapy. Adults with stage 4 NSCLC were enrolled in a phase I trial. With regard to this clone: What it binds is unknown.

The germline V gene encodes CDR1 SGHDN and CDR2 FVKESK. The trim removed 4 bases at V and 1 base at J, leaving 3 bases unmatched. The CDR3 is made up of 14 amino acids. Study-level points and caveats: This highly selected cohort may not generalize to typical lung cancer patients.

Sequencing used immunoSEQ v3. Using immunoSEQ multiplex PCR, the repertoire was profiled, and TCRdb retains in-frame clones only, with some absent. The sample has about 50,000 clones; about 86% are singletons. The receptor comes from a person between 25 and 79 years old with non-small cell lung cancer. The specimen was blood, collected at baseline. This chain joins TRBV14 and TRBJ2-7; TRBD2 matches 8 bases. The CDR3 protein is CASSLAGPSYEQYF. The CDR3 nucleotides are TGTGCCAGCAGCCTAGCGGGACCATCCTACGAGCAGTACTTC.